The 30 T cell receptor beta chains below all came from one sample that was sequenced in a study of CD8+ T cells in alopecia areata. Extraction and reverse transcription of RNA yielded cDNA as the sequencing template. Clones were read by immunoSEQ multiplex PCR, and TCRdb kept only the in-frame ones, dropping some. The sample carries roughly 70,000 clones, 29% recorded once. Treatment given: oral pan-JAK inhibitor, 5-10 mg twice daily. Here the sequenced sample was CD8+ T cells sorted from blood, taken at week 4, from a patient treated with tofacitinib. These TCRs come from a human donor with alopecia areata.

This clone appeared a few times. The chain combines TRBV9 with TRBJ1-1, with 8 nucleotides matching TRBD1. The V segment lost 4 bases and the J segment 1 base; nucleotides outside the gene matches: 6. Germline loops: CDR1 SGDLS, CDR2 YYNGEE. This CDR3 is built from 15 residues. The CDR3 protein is CASSTPGTGNTEAFF. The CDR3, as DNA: TGTGCCAGCAGCACACCCGGGACAGGGAACACTGAAGCTTTCTTT.

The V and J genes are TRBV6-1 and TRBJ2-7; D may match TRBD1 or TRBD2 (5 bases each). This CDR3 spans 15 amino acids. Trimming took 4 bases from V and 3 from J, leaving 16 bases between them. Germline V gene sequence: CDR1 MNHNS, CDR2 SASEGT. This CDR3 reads CASSAGPQWGYEQYF. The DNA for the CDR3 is TGTGCCAGCAGTGCGGGACCACAATGGGGCTACGAGCAGTACTTC.

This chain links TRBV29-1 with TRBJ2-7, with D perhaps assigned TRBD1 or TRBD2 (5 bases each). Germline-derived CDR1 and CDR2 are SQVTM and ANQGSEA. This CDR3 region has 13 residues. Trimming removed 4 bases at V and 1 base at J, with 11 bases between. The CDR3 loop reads CSVGSRESYEQYF. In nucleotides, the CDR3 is TGCAGCGTTGGTAGCAGGGAGTCCTACGAGCAGTACTTC.

The CDR3 loop reads CSVEGHLRDIQYF. For the CDR3, the DNA is TGCAGCGTTGAGGGTCACCTCAGGGACATTCAGTACTTC. This chain uses TRBV29-1 with TRBJ2-4; D perhaps matches TRBD1 (5 bases). Germline values: CDR1 SQVTM, CDR2 ANQGSEA. The CDR3 contains 13 residues. V lost 3 bases, J lost 8 bases, and 14 bases lay in between.

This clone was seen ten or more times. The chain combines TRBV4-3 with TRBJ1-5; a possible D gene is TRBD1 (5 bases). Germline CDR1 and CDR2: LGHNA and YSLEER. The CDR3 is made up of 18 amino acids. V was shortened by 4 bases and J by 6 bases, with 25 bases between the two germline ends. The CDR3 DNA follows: TGCGCCAGCAGCCCAACAAGGGTCCGACCGCCCGGGACTCAGCCCCAGCATTTT. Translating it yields CASSPTRVRPPGTQPQHF.

Written as DNA, the CDR3 is TGCGCTGTTAGCTCTGGAAACACCATATATTTT. This sequence encodes CAVSSGNTIYF. The J gene is TRBJ1-3, the V gene TRBV29-1; D is undetermined. Germline values: CDR1 SQVTM, CDR2 ANQGSEA. The CDR3 is 11 amino acids.

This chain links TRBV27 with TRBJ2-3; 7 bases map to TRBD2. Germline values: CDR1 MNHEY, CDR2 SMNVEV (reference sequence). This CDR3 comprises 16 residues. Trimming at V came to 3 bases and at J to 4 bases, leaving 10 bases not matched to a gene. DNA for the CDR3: TGTGCCAGCAGTTTCTTGACGGGAGGTGGCGCAGATACGCAGTATTTT. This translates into CASSFLTGGGADTQYF.

In DNA, the CDR3 is TGTGCCAGCAGCGAGTTCGGACTAGCGGGCGACGAGCAGTACTTC. Encoded protein: CASSEFGLAGDEQYF. The chain recombines TRBV9 with TRBJ2-7; 11 bases align to TRBD2. V was clipped by 3 bases and J by 5 bases; unmatched bases: 7. Germline V gene sequence: CDR1 SGDLS, CDR2 YYNGEE. The CDR3 totals 15 residues.

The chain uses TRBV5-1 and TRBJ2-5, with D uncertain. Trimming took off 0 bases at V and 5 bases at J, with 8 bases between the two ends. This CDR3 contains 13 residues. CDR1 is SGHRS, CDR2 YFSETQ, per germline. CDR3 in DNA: TGCGCCAGCAGCTTGGAGGGCCGGGAGACCCAGTACTTC. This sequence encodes CASSLEGRETQYF.

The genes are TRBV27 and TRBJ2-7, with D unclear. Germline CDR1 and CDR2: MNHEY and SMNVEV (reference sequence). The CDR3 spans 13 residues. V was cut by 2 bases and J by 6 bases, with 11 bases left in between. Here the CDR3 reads CASSLPGGVEQYF. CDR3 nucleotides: TGTGCCAGCAGTTTACCCGGCGGTGTCGAGCAGTACTTC.

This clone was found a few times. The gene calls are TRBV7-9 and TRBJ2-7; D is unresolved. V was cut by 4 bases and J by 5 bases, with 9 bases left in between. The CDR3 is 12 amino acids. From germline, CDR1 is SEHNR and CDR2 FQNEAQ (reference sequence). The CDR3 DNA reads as TGTGCCAGCAGCTCCCCCAAAAACGAGCAGTACTTC. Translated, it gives CASSSPKNEQYF.

As DNA, the CDR3 is TGTGCCAGCAGATCAGGGAACACTGAAGCTTTCTTT. Translating gives CASRSGNTEAFF. The gene calls are TRBV25-1 and TRBJ1-1, with D unclear. V lost 6 bases and J lost 1, with 6 bases in between. The CDR3 consists of 12 residues. Germline assignment: CDR1 MGHDK and CDR2 SYGVNS.

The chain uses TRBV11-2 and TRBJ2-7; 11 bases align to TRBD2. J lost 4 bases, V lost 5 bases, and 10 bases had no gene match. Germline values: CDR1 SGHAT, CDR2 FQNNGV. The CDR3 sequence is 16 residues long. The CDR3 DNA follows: TGTGCCAGCAGCAAACTAGCGGGAGTAATGGATTACGAGCAGTACTTC. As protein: CASSKLAGVMDYEQYF.

The CDR3 DNA is TGCAGCGTTGAGTGGGGAGAAACTGAAGCTTTCTTT. Protein: CSVEWGETEAFF. The V gene is TRBV29-1, the J gene TRBJ1-1; no reliable D call. Trimming pared 3 bases from V and 5 bases from J, leaving 10 bases between. Germline V gives CDR1 SQVTM, CDR2 ANQGSEA. This CDR3 is built from 12 residues. The full variable domain, its missing parts supplied by reference TRBV29-1 and TRBJ1-1, is SAVISQKPSRDICQRGTSLTIQCQVDSQVTMMFWYRQQPGQSLTLIATANQGSEATYESGFVIDKFPISRPNLTFSTLTVSNMSPEDSSIYLCSVEWGETEAFFGQGTRLTVV.

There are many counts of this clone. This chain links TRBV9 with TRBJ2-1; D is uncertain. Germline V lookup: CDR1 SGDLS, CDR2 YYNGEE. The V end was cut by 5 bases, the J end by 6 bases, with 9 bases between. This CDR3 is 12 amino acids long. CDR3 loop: CASSAEFNEQFF. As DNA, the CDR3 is TGTGCCAGCAGTGCAGAATTCAATGAGCAGTTCTTC.

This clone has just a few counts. Here the CDR3 reads CASSLTYTQYF. In DNA form, the CDR3 reads TGTGCCAGCAGTTTAACGTATACGCAGTATTTT. The chain couples TRBV28 to TRBJ2-3; D is uncertain. Germline V gene sequence: CDR1 MDHEN, CDR2 SYDVKM. V was shortened by 2 bases and J by 7 bases, with 4 bases between the two germline ends. This CDR3 is built from 11 residues.

The CDR3 DNA reads TGCGCCAGCAGCTCCGGCGCCCTGGACAGGCGACGACCATCCTACGAGCAGTACTTC. It encodes CASSSGALDRRRPSYEQYF. The chain employs TRBV5-1 and TRBJ2-7; TRBD1 matches 7 bases. Germline loops: CDR1 SGHRS, CDR2 YFSETQ. This CDR3 comprises 19 residues. J gave up 1 base and V 3 bases, and 19 bases lay outside the gene matches.

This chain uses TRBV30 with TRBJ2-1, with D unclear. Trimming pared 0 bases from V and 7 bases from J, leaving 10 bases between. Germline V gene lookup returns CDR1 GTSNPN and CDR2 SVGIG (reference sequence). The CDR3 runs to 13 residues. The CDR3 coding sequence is TGTGCCTGGAGTGTACTCCGAGTTAATGAGCAGTTCTTC. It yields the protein CAWSVLRVNEQFF.

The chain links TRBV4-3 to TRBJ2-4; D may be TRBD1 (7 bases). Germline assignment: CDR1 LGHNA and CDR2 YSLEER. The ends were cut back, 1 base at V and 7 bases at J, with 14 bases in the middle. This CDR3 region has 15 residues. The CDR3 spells CASSQAPPGGNIQYF. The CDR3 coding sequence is TGCGCCAGCAGCCAAGCCCCTCCAGGGGGGAACATTCAGTACTTC.

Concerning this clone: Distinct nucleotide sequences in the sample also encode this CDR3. The CDR3 DNA sequence: TGCGCCAGCAGCCCGGGACTAGCGGGAGGGCCTGGGGAGCAGTACTTC. Translation gives CASSPGLAGGPGEQYF. The J gene is TRBJ2-7, the V gene TRBV4-1; 16 bases fit TRBD2. The V gene's germline CDR1 is MGHRA and CDR2 YSYEKL. The CDR3 runs to 16 residues. Trimming took 4 bases from V and 7 from J; bases not matched to a gene: 7.

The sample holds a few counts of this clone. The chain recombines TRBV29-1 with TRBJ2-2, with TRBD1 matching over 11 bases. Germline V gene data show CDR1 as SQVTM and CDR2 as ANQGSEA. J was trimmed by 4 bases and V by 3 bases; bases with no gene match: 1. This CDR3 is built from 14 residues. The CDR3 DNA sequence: TGCAGCGTTGACGGGACAGGGGGCACCGGGGAGCTGTTTTTT. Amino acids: CSVDGTGGTGELFF.

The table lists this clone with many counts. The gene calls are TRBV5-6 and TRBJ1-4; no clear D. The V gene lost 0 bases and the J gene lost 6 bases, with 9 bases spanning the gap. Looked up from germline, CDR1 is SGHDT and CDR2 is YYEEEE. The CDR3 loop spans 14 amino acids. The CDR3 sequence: CASSLGVLHEKLFF. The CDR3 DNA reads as TGTGCCAGCAGCTTGGGGGTTTTGCATGAAAAACTGTTTTTT.

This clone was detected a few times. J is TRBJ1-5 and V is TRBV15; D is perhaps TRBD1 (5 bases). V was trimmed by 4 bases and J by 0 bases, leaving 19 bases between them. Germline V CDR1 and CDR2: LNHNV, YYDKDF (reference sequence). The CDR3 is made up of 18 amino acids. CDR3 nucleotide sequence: TGTGCCACCAGCAAGAACCGGGGCCGCACCTATAGCAATCAGCCCCAGCATTTT. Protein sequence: CATSKNRGRTYSNQPQHF. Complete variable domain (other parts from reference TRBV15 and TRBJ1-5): DAMVIQNPRYQVTQFGKPVTLSCSQTLNHNVMYWYQQKSSQAPKLLFHYYDKDFNNEADTPDNFQSRRPNTSFCFLDIRSPGLGDTAMYLCATSKNRGRTYSNQPQHFGDGTRLSIL.

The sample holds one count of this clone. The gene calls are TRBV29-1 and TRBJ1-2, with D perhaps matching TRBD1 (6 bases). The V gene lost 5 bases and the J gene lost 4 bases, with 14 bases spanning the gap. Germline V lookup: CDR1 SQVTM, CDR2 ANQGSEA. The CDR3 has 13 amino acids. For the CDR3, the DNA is TGCAGCGTTTGGGCAGGGGAGGCCTATGGCTACACCTTC. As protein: CSVWAGEAYGYTF.

CDR3 sequence (DNA): TGTGCCAGCAGTTACTCCGTCGGACAGACGAACACTGAAGCTTTCTTT. It codes for CASSYSVGQTNTEAFF. The gene calls are TRBV6-5 and TRBJ1-1, with D maybe TRBD1 (6 bases). The CDR3 loop spans 16 amino acids. Trimming pared 0 bases from V and 1 base from J, leaving 12 bases between. Germline assignment: CDR1 MNHEY and CDR2 SVGAGI.

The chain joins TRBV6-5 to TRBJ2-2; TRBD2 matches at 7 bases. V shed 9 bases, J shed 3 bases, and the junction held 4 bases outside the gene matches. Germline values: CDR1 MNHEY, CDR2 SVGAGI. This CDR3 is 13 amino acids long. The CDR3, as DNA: TGTGCCAGTTACCTAGCGGACACCGGGGAGCTGTTTTTT. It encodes CASYLADTGELFF.

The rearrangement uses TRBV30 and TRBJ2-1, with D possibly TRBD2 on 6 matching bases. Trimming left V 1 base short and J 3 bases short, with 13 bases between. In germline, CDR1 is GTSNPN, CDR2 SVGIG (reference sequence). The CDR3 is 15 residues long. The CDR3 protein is CAWSASTRSYNEQFF. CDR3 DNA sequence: TGTGCCTGGAGTGCATCGACTAGGAGCTACAATGAGCAGTTCTTC.

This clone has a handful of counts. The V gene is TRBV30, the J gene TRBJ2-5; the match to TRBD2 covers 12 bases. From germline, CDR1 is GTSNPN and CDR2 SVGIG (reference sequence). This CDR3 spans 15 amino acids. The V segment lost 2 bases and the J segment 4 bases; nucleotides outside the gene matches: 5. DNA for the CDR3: TGTGCCTGGAGTATAAGACTAGCGGGAGTAGAGACCCAGTACTTC. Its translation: CAWSIRLAGVETQYF.

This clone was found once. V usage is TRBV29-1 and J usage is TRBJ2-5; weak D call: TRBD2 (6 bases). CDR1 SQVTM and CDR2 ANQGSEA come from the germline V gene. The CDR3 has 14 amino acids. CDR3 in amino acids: CRLPEGRIQETQYF. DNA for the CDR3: TGCAGACTACCCGAGGGGAGGATACAAGAGACCCAGTACTTC.

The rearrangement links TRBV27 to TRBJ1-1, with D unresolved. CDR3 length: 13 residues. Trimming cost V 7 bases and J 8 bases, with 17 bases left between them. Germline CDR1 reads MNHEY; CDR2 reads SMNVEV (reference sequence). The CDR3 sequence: CASMIGRAGEAFF. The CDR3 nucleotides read TGTGCCAGCATGATAGGACGGGCGGGGGAAGCTTTCTTT.